These T cell receptor beta chains were read from a single sample in a study of OX40 agonist ivuxolimab in advanced cancers. Method: immunoSEQ multiplex PCR; TCRdb's copy keeps in-frame clones and lacks some. The sample consists of more than 80,000 clones, 90% of them appearing once. Sequenced here: CD4+ or CD8+ T cells sorted from blood, sampled in a trial of the OX40 agonist ivuxolimab. These receptors were obtained from an adult with an advanced solid tumor such as melanoma, head and neck, liver or kidney cancer. Both conserved end residues are part of each CDR3. A D gene is named only where the DNA matches it firmly. Some rows have no size entry. The others give once, few or many, or a class for an expanded clone.

J gene: TRBJ1-5
D gene: .
V gene: TRBV18
clone size: .
CDR3 protein: CASSPGTSNQPQHF
CDR3 DNA: TGTGCCAGCTCACCAGGGACAAGCAATCAGCCCCAGCATTTT

J gene: TRBJ2-5
D gene: TRBD2
V gene: TRBV2
clone size: .
CDR3 protein: CASSQTSGGSETQYF
CDR3 DNA: TGTGCCAGCAGTCAGACTAGCGGGGGTTCGGAGACCCAGTACTTC

J gene: TRBJ1-3
D gene: .
V gene: TRBV4-3
clone size: .
CDR3 protein: CASSQEGGAGNTIYF
CDR3 DNA: TGCGCCAGCAGCCAAGAGGGGGGCGCTGGAAACACCATATATTTT

J gene: TRBJ2-2
D gene: .
V gene: TRBV5-5
clone size: .
CDR3 protein: CASGGSWNTGELFF
CDR3 DNA: TGTGCCAGCGGGGGGAGTTGGAACACCGGGGAGCTGTTTTTT

J gene: TRBJ1-4
D gene: TRBD1
V gene: TRBV7-2
clone size: .
CDR3 protein: CASSLDRGAEKLFF
CDR3 DNA: TGTGCCAGCAGCCTTGACAGGGGGGCAGAAAAACTGTTTTTT

J gene: TRBJ2-6
D gene: .
V gene: TRBV5-1
clone size: .
CDR3 protein: CASSFTTGTISGANVLTF
CDR3 DNA: TGCGCCAGCAGCTTCACTACCGGGACAATCTCTGGGGCCAACGTCCTGACTTTC

J gene: TRBJ1-1
D gene: .
V gene: TRBV18
clone size: .
CDR3 protein: CASSPPGDTEAFF
CDR3 DNA: TGTGCCAGCTCACCCCCGGGGGACACTGAAGCTTTCTTT

J gene: TRBJ2-3
D gene: TRBD1
V gene: TRBV28
clone size: .
CDR3 protein: CASSLSGGGTPDTQYF
CDR3 DNA: TGTGCCAGCAGTTTATCAGGGGGTGGCACACCAGATACGCAGTATTTT

J gene: TRBJ2-1
D gene: .
V gene: TRBV28
clone size: .
CDR3 protein: CASSLVGGAEREQFF
CDR3 DNA: TGTGCCAGCAGTTTAGTGGGGGGGGCTGAGCGCGAGCAGTTCTTC

J gene: TRBJ2-2
D gene: .
V gene: TRBV4-1
clone size: once
CDR3 protein: CASSQWSANTGELFF
CDR3 DNA: TGCGCCAGCAGCCAATGGTCGGCGAACACCGGGGAGCTGTTTTTT

J gene: TRBJ1-5
D gene: .
V gene: TRBV7-2
clone size: .
CDR3 protein: CASSLEEGRGKPQHF
CDR3 DNA: TGTGCCAGCAGCTTAGAGGAGGGCAGGGGAAAGCCCCAGCATTTT

J gene: TRBJ2-7
D gene: .
V gene: TRBV2
clone size: .
CDR3 protein: CASTRAYEQYF
CDR3 DNA: TGTGCCAGCACCAGGGCCTACGAGCAGTACTTC

J gene: TRBJ2-3
D gene: TRBD2
V gene: TRBV9
clone size: .
CDR3 protein: CASSVNSGVSIGTQYF
CDR3 DNA: TGTGCCAGCAGCGTAAATAGCGGGGTCTCGATTGGTACGCAGTATTTT

J gene: TRBJ2-7
D gene: .
V gene: TRBV6-1
clone size: .
CDR3 protein: CASSVLSADRVEQYF
CDR3 DNA: TGTGCCAGCAGTGTCCTTAGTGCGGACAGAGTCGAGCAGTACTTC

J gene: TRBJ2-1
D gene: TRBD1
V gene: TRBV4-3
clone size: .
CDR3 protein: CASSQARDRPYNEQFF
CDR3 DNA: TGCGCCAGCAGCCAAGCCCGGGACAGGCCCTACAATGAGCAGTTCTTC

J gene: TRBJ2-7
D gene: .
V gene: TRBV7-2
clone size: .
CDR3 protein: CASSQNSGPAYEQYF
CDR3 DNA: TGTGCCAGCAGCCAAAACTCCGGACCGGCCTACGAGCAGTACTTC

J gene: TRBJ2-7
D gene: .
V gene: TRBV10-3
clone size: .
CDR3 protein: CAISGLVGSLVYEQYF
CDR3 DNA: TGTGCCATCAGTGGATTAGTTGGTTCTCTGGTCTACGAGCAGTACTTC

J gene: TRBJ2-3
D gene: .
V gene: TRBV7-9
clone size: once
CDR3 protein: CASSLAEAGNTQYF
CDR3 DNA: TGTGCCAGCAGCTTAGCCGAAGCTGGTAATACGCAGTATTTT

J gene: TRBJ2-7
D gene: .
V gene: TRBV14
clone size: .
CDR3 protein: CASSLSAGTYEQYF
CDR3 DNA: TGTGCCAGCAGCCTCTCAGCAGGGACCTACGAGCAGTACTTC

J gene: TRBJ1-2
D gene: .
V gene: TRBV6-5
clone size: .
CDR3 protein: CASTLGYGYTF
CDR3 DNA: TGTGCCAGCACCCTAGGATATGGCTACACCTTC

J gene: TRBJ2-1
D gene: .
V gene: TRBV28
clone size: .
CDR3 protein: CASNSDREQFF
CDR3 DNA: TGTGCCAGCAACAGCGACCGTGAGCAGTTCTTC

J gene: TRBJ1-5
D gene: TRBD1
V gene: TRBV7-2
clone size: .
CDR3 protein: CASSPYNRGTSNQPQHF
CDR3 DNA: TGTGCCAGCAGCCCTTATAACAGGGGAACGAGCAATCAGCCCCAGCATTTT

J gene: TRBJ2-2
D gene: .
V gene: TRBV6-4
clone size: once
CDR3 protein: CASRKSKSGVGSRGTGELFF
CDR3 DNA: TGTGCCAGCAGGAAATCGAAATCGGGGGTTGGCTCGAGGGGCACCGGGGAGCTGTTTTTT

J gene: TRBJ1-2
D gene: TRBD1
V gene: TRBV28
clone size: many
CDR3 protein: CASSSSRGLNYGYTF
CDR3 DNA: TGTGCCAGCAGTTCCTCCAGGGGGCTCAACTATGGCTACACCTTC